This note documents a single TCR beta chain sequence. Its antigen is not identified. The sample belongs to a study of OX40 agonist ivuxolimab in advanced cancers. Points from the study as a whole: Partial responders dosed at 0.1-3.0 mg/kg displayed clonal expansion ranking among the lowest.

Cycle 7 day 1, cycle 4 day 1, and baseline were the timepoints at which blood was sampled. Germline values: CDR1 KGHSH, CDR2 LQKENI. CDR3 length equals 16 residues. V shed 3 bases, J shed 7 bases, and the junction held 7 bases outside the gene matches. Assay used: immunoSEQ multiplex PCR; TCRdb lists only in-frame clones, some missing. The sample carries about 72,000 clones, about 85% recorded once. The source of this sequence is an adult with an advanced solid tumor such as melanoma, head and neck, liver or kidney cancer. Sequenced material: CD4+ or CD8+ T cells sorted from blood, taken in a trial of the OX40 agonist ivuxolimab. V is TRBV18 and J is TRBJ2-1; 12 nucleotides match TRBD2. CDR3 in amino acids: CASSPTLAGGKNEQFF. In DNA, the CDR3 is TGTGCCAGCTCACCTACTCTAGCGGGGGGGAAGAATGAGCAGTTCTTC.